Shown below are 2 T cell receptor beta chains from a single sample sequenced in a study of blood T cell repertoires in COVID-19 (dated by TCRdb to about 2020). The method behind the library was the immunoSEQ multiplex PCR assay. The immuneACCESS repertoire file appears here via TCRdb, limited to in-frame rearrangements. These files lack a portion of the clones; in checked studies, under half of the deficit traces to unresolved V genes, and the cause of the others is not known. Across this sample there are approximately 110,000 clones, with 70% to 90% seen only once. The ten largest account for around 2% of the sample. Sequencing was done on a sample of peripheral blood. The origin of the receptors is a human donor in a cohort sampled during active COVID-19.

This chain connects TRBV4-2 to TRBJ2-7; a possible D gene is TRBD2 (5 bases). The CDR3 has 14 amino acids. Germline V gives CDR1 LGHNA, CDR2 YNFKEQ. Trimming shortened V by 1 base and J by 6 bases, and 13 bases separated the two germline ends. In DNA form, the CDR3 reads TGTGCCAGCAGCCAAGGTGGGCCCGGGGTCGAGCAGTACTTC. Its protein is CASSQGGPGVEQYF.

This chain uses TRBV10-3 with TRBJ1-1, with D possibly matching TRBD1 (5 bases). CDR1 is ENHRY and CDR2 is SYGVKD in the germline V gene. V was shortened by 6 bases and J by 1 base, with 12 bases between the two germline ends. The CDR3 sequence is 14 residues long. In DNA, the CDR3 is TGTGCCATCAGGGACACGGTGGGGAACACTGAAGCTTTCTTT. This codes for CAIRDTVGNTEAFF.